What follows are 17 T cell receptor beta chains derived from one specimen sequenced in a study of blood T cells in healthy people across ages. For the second PCR, which ran for about 6 to 11 cycles, a sample-barcoded 5' primer and a J-beta primer mix were used. TCRdb passed the 5' RACE reads through MiXCR, listing each CDR3 protein once. Counted here are hundreds of thousands of distinct CDR3 sequences, around half occurring once; the ten biggest clones make up around 40%. The sample taken for sequencing was blood. The receptors here all came from a man older than 75 in good health.

The J gene is TRBJ2-1, the V gene TRBV3-1; D is perhaps TRBD2 (5 bases). CDR1 and CDR2 (germline): LGHDT, YNNKEL (reference sequence). CDR3 length equals 15 residues. V lost 0 bases to trimming and J lost 9 bases, with 15 bases between them. The CDR3 spells CASSQEVLGISEQFF. The DNA for the CDR3 is TGTGCCAGCAGCCAAGAAGTACTCGGGATAAGTGAGCAGTTCTTC.

The V call is TRBV27, the J call TRBJ2-7; D remains unclear. CDR3 length: 14 residues. Trimming took 9 bases from V and 0 from J, leaving 15 bases between them. In germline, CDR1 is MNHEY, CDR2 SMNVEV (reference sequence). The CDR3 sequence is CASQGRLDSYEQYF. CDR3 coding DNA: TGTGCCAGTCAAGGCAGGTTAGACTCCTACGAGCAGTACTTC.

The table lists this clonotype with a count of one. The chain carries TRBV27 and TRBJ2-4; D uncertain. The J call may be mistaken, given a closer DNA end match to TRBJ2-7. CDR3 length: 12 amino acids. Germline CDR1 and CDR2: MNHEY and SMNVEV (reference sequence). CDR3 nucleotide sequence: TGTGCCAGTTCAGGACCCTACGGCGAGCAGTACTTC. Translated: CASSGPYGEQYF.

The chain combines TRBV20-1 with TRBJ2-7; TRBD2 aligns across 7 bases. Per the germline V gene, CDR1 is DFQATT and CDR2 is SNEGSKA (reference sequence). CDR3 length: 14 amino acids. V was clipped by 5 bases and J by 2 bases; unmatched bases: 9. In DNA, the CDR3 is TGCAGTGCTCCTAAGGCGGGAGTGGCCTACGAGCAGTACTTC. Its protein is CSAPKAGVAYEQYF.

CDR3 bases: TGTGCCAGCAGCTCCTTAGCGGGAGGGGCTAACTACAATGAGCAGTTCTTC. Its translation: CASSSLAGGANYNEQFF. V gene TRBV7-8 combines with J gene TRBJ2-1; 11 bases agree with TRBD2. V gave up 4 bases and J gave up 3 bases; unmatched junction bases: 8. CDR1 and CDR2 (germline): SGHVS, FQNEAQ. CDR3 size: 17 residues.

J is TRBJ2-5 and V is TRBV7-3, with 11 bases identical to TRBD2. The V gene end was trimmed by 5 bases and the J gene end by 4 bases; junction bases not matched to a gene: 3. The CDR3 consists of 14 residues. Germline CDR1 and CDR2: SGHTA and FQGTGA. The CDR3 loop reads CASSIGLAGETQYF. The CDR3 DNA is TGTGCCAGCAGCATTGGACTAGCGGGAGAGACCCAGTACTTC.

The genes are TRBV20-1 and TRBJ1-1; 7 bases are shared with TRBD1. CDR1 and CDR2 (germline): DFQATT, SNEGSKA (reference sequence). This CDR3 is 12 amino acids long. CDR3: CSAAGGNTEAFF. CDR3 nucleotides: TGCAGCGCCGCAGGGGGGAACACTGAAGCTTTCTTT.

This chain joins TRBV18 and TRBJ2-5; D may be TRBD1 or TRBD2 (5 bases each). The J call is in doubt because the DNA end fits TRBJ2-7 better. The CDR3 consists of 15 residues. The germline V gene has CDR1 KGHSH and CDR2 LQKENI. This chain's CDR3 is CASSREGDGTYEQYF. The CDR3 DNA is TGTGCCAGCTCACGGGAAGGGGACGGAACCTACGAGCAGTACTTC.

The gene calls are TRBV4-2 and TRBJ1-5; the D is unclear. CDR1 LGHNA and CDR2 YNFKEQ come from the germline V gene. Trimming removed 0 bases from V and 10 bases from J, with 13 bases in between. There are 14 residues in the CDR3. The CDR3 nucleotides are TGTGCCAGCAGCCAAGATCCGAGGGATCGACCCCAGCATTTT. Translated, it gives CASSQDPRDRPQHF.

The chain has TRBV11-2 and TRBJ2-7, with D possibly TRBD1 on 5 matching bases. The CDR3 extends over 14 amino acids. Trimming stripped 5 bases from V and 0 bases from J, with 11 bases between. CDR1 and CDR2 from the germline V gene are SGHAT and FQNNGV. CDR3 sequence (DNA): TGTGCCAGCAGCCAGGGTGTATCCTCCTACGAGCAGTACTTC. Its protein is CASSQGVSSYEQYF.

This clonotype was seen more than once but under ten times. The DNA of the CDR3 is TGTGCCAGCAGTTATCGGCGGGGTGCCCACGAGCAGTACTTC. Translation gives CASSYRRGAHEQYF. This chain joins TRBV6-5 and TRBJ2-7, with D possibly TRBD2 on 6 matching bases. The CDR3 has 14 amino acids. Germline CDR1 MNHEY, CDR2 SVGAGI. V dropped 3 bases and J dropped 5 bases, with 14 bases sitting between them.

CDR3 sequence: CASSQETVQETQYF. The CDR3 DNA is TGCGCCAGCAGCCAAGAGACAGTACAAGAGACCCAGTACTTC. The J gene is TRBJ2-5, the V gene TRBV4-1; D might be TRBD1 (5 bases). V dropped 0 bases and J dropped 2 bases, with 7 bases sitting between them. The CDR3 has 14 residues. In germline, CDR1 is MGHRA, CDR2 YSYEKL.

This clonotype was picked up one time. The chain uses TRBV5-6 and TRBJ2-1, with D perhaps matching TRBD2 (6 bases). CDR1 and CDR2 (germline): SGHDT, YYEEEE. V lost 0 bases to trimming and J lost 4 bases, with 14 bases between them. The CDR3 totals 16 residues. The CDR3 region is CASSLDRGVAYNEQFF. CDR3 bases: TGTGCCAGCAGCTTGGACCGCGGGGTTGCGTACAATGAGCAGTTCTTC.

This clonotype came up a few times. The chain is built from TRBV7-2 and TRBJ1-2; D is undetermined. CDR3 size: 14 residues. V lost 5 bases and J 4 bases, leaving 14 bases between the germline ends. Germline V gives CDR1 SGHTA, CDR2 FQGNSA. The CDR3 DNA reads as TGTGCCAGCAGCCCCATCGGGCAGAGCTATGGCTACACCTTC. Translation: CASSPIGQSYGYTF.

This clonotype was observed a few times. V is TRBV4-2 and J is TRBJ1-2, with D unresolved. Germline assignment: CDR1 LGHNA and CDR2 YNFKEQ. With 0 bases removed from V and 3 bases from J, the gap between germline ends came to 14 bases. The CDR3 consists of 16 residues. CDR3 sequence reads: CASSQDQTGGDYGYTF. The DNA of the CDR3 is TGTGCCAGCAGCCAAGATCAGACCGGCGGGGACTATGGCTACACCTTC.

The rearrangement joins TRBV10-3 to TRBJ2-1; D is undetermined. The V end lost 9 bases, the J end lost 8 bases, and 11 bases lay between the germline ends. Germline lookup yields CDR1 ENHRY and CDR2 SYGVKD. The CDR3 length is 11 residues. CDR3 protein: CAIRANDEQFF. DNA for the CDR3: TGTGCCATACGGGCTAACGATGAGCAGTTCTTC.

The chain is built from TRBV5-1 and TRBJ2-2, with unresolved D. Trimming cost V 0 bases and J 6 bases, with 6 bases left between them. CDR1 and CDR2 (germline): SGHRS, YFSETQ. This CDR3 has 13 residues. The CDR3 DNA is TGCGCCAGCAGCTTGGTTGGACCCGGGGAGCTGTTTTTT. It encodes CASSLVGPGELFF.